The present entry profiles one TCR beta chain with its context. Its target is unknown. CDR3 length: 12 residues. Germline CDR1 reads SGHTA; CDR2 reads FQGTGA. The V gene lost 4 bases and the J gene lost 4 bases, with 6 bases spanning the gap. This sample is drawn from a study of shared clonotypes between healthy human individuals. The data were produced by immunoSEQ multiplex PCR, yet TCRdb's version contains in-frame clones alone and is incomplete. The sample records roughly 2.5 million clones, around 90% being singletons. Within Nashville, Tennessee resided all donors, each a Caucasian adult. General observations from the study: Sequencing of the sorted subsets was shown by rarefaction to be incomplete despite large depth.

V and J are TRBV7-3 and TRBJ2-3; D is unclear. Specimen: naive CD4+ T cells sorted from blood. This sample's subset: CD45RA+ positively selected. This sequence originates from a man between 18 and 35 years old in good health. The CDR3: CASSYLSDTQYF. The CDR3 DNA is TGTGCCAGCAGCTATCTCTCAGATACGCAGTATTTT.